A selection of T cell receptor beta chains follows, all from one sample in a study of OX40 agonist ivuxolimab in advanced cancers. The assay was immunoSEQ multiplex PCR, and TCRdb's table has in-frame clones only and misses some. The table records about 76,000 clones, around 89% of them present only once. Sequences were derived from CD4+ or CD8+ T cells sorted from blood, sampled in a trial of the OX40 agonist ivuxolimab. These receptors all stem from an adult with an advanced solid tumor such as melanoma, head and neck, liver or kidney cancer. Both conserved end residues are part of each CDR3. Rows give clone size only sometimes, using once, few, many, or a class for an expanded clone.

size	J	V	length	CDR3
-	TRBJ1-2	TRBV27	17	CASSLRPPGQGAGGYTF
-	TRBJ2-6	TRBV28	15	CASIKGGAGANVLTF
-	TRBJ2-1	TRBV28	14	CASSSDIRGPEQFF
once	TRBJ1-4	TRBV7-9	16	CASSLNRPMANEKLFF
-	TRBJ2-1	TRBV10-3	15	CAISESGLSYNEQFF
-	TRBJ1-2	TRBV7-2	12	CASSQAGFGYTF
-	TRBJ2-7	TRBV20-1	10	CSAESYEQYF
-	TRBJ2-7	TRBV18	13	CASSPDIGREQYF
-	TRBJ2-2	TRBV2	12	CASKAYTGELFF
-	TRBJ2-7	TRBV18	16	CASSPAGLAGGYEQYF
-	TRBJ2-7	TRBV6-1	15	CASRRTSTGTYEQYF
-	TRBJ1-1	TRBV28	14	CASRAGTTSGEAFF
-	TRBJ2-7	TRBV9	17	CASSVGATSGSSYEQYF
-	TRBJ2-4	TRBV5-1	15	CASSRDGQGGNIQYF
-	TRBJ2-3	TRBV19	11	CASQSADTQYF
-	TRBJ1-5	TRBV28	14	CASTPTKSNQPQHF
-	TRBJ2-4	TRBV7-8	17	CASSYLRWGVAKNIQYF
-	TRBJ2-1	TRBV2	13	CASGTGGYNEQFF
-	TRBJ2-1	TRBV11-3	13	CASSSWLNNEQFF
-	TRBJ1-5	TRBV6-1	14	CASIRDRVNQPQHF
-	TRBJ1-1	TRBV5-1	15	CASSPPGGANTEAFF
-	TRBJ2-7	TRBV28	14	CASSFSGAPYEQYF
-	TRBJ2-5	TRBV9	16	CASSPRTSGGQETQYF
-	TRBJ1-1	TRBV28	14	CASSPGSMNTEAFF
few	TRBJ1-5	TRBV28	12	CASSLGGQPQHF
-	TRBJ2-3	TRBV9	14	CASSPTAAGEVQYF
-	TRBJ2-2	TRBV13	15	CASSFSLLAQGELFF
-	TRBJ2-1	TRBV28	15	CASRPSGSSNYEQFF
-	TRBJ2-7	TRBV19	16	CASSGLGYGSSYEQYF
-	TRBJ1-5	TRBV21-1	15	CASIGNPLDNQPQHF
-	TRBJ2-5	TRBV27	17	CASSFDGSGRARETQYF
once	TRBJ1-2	TRBV6-1	13	CASSPDREYGYTF
-	TRBJ1-1	TRBV5-6	13	CASETERASEAFF
-	TRBJ1-2	TRBV5-1	13	CASSSEVGGGYTF
-	TRBJ2-1	TRBV7-2	15	CASTPRSSSYNEQFF
-	TRBJ1-1	TRBV11-2	13	CASSQGRNTEAFF
once	TRBJ2-7	TRBV4-2	13	CASSQLARYEQYF
-	TRBJ1-2	TRBV27	13	CATKGPMLYGYTF
-	TRBJ2-3	TRBV5-4	15	CASSSDRGIRDTQYF
-	TRBJ2-5	TRBV11-1	17	CASSLRTSGVGGETQYF
-	TRBJ2-5	TRBV14	14	CASSQPTGVETQYF
-	TRBJ1-2	TRBV21-1	16	CASSILQGASDYGYTF
-	TRBJ2-1	TRBV7-9	17	CASSSPTSGRVSNEQFF
-	TRBJ2-1	TRBV5-1	15	CASSLGASGSDEQFF
once	TRBJ1-1	TRBV11-3	15	CASSLAGQGGTEAFF
-	TRBJ1-5	TRBV5-8	14	CASSLVPGTQPQHF
-	TRBJ2-7	TRBV28	16	CASSLYYRGRDYEQYF
-	TRBJ2-7	TRBV7-6	16	CASSLTPDRVGNEQYF
-	TRBJ2-2	TRBV4-2	17	CASSPVKDLAGTGELFF
-	TRBJ2-5	TRBV19	12	CASSIGEETQYF
-	TRBJ2-7	TRBV5-1	15	CASRRDAGASYEQYF
-	TRBJ2-5	TRBV5-1	15	CASSAPGQDQETQYF
-	TRBJ1-5	TRBV5-6	15	CASSFRQGAVQPQHF
-	TRBJ2-7	TRBV25-1	14	CASSEFLKSGEQYF